This TCR beta chain was found in a study of blood T cell repertoires in COVID-19. In the study overall: Samples taken during acute and convalescent COVID-19 were collected in the United States, Italy and Spain.

V was pared by 6 bases and J by 3 bases, with 11 bases between. From germline, CDR1 is MRHNA and CDR2 SNTAGT. The CDR3 contains 14 residues. Per the original data handling: Amplification of reference gene primers was used by the study to estimate nucleated cell counts. Assay used: immunoSEQ multiplex PCR; TCRdb lists only in-frame clones, some missing. From that table come the V and J calls and clone size; the DNA was used to work out D and trimming. Among more than 150,000 clones listed, around nine tenths were seen once. This TCR came from a woman between 18 and 30 years old who had recovered from COVID-19. The J gene is TRBJ2-2, the V gene TRBV6-4; a weak D match, TRBD1 (6 bases). Sequencing was done on a sample of peripheral blood. CDR3 loop: CASSPRGDTGELFF. In DNA, the CDR3 is TGTGCCAGCAGCCCCAGGGGCGACACCGGGGAGCTGTTTTTT.